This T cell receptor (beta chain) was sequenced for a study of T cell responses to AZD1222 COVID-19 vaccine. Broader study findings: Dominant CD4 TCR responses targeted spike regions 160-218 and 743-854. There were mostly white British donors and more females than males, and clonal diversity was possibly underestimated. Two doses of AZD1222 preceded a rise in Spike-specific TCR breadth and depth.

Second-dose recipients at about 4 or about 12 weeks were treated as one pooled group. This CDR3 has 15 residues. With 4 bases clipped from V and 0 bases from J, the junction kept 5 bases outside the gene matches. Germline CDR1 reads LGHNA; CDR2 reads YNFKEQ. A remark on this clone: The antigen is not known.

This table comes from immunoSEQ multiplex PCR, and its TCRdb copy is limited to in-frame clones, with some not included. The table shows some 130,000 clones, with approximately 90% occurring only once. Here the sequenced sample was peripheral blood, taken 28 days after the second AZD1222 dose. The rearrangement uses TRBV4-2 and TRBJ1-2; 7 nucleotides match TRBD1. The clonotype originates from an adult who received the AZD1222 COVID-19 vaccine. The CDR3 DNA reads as TGTGCCAGCAGCCTCGGGGACAGTTCTAACTATGGCTACACCTTC. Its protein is CASSLGDSSNYGYTF.